Listed here is a single T cell receptor beta chain. The data were obtained in a study of shared clonotypes between healthy human individuals. Overall study: Used for every donor were three CD4 naive, three CD4 memory, two CD8 naive and one CD8 memory plate.

The table came from immunoSEQ multiplex PCR; TCRdb's copy has only in-frame clones and leaves some out. The top ten clones hold roughly 1.8% of a sample with around 700,000 clones, roughly 78% of them seen once. The study enrolled healthy HIV-negative adults without recent acute infections or vaccinations as donors. Looked up from germline, CDR1 is KGHSH and CDR2 is LQKENI. The CDR3 spans 14 residues. The V and J ends lost 3 bases and 4 bases respectively, with 13 bases between them. The rearrangement uses TRBV18 and TRBJ2-7; D unresolved. The sequence came from a woman aged 25-40 years in good health. Specimen: memory CD4+ T cells sorted from blood. Subset reported: CD45RA-negative fraction. The CDR3 loop reads CASSPVQGPYEQYF. Written as DNA, the CDR3 is TGTGCCAGCTCACCGGTACAAGGGCCTTACGAGCAGTACTTC. The full variable domain, with the rest looked up from reference TRBV18 and TRBJ2-7, is NAGVMQNPRHLVRRRGQEARLRCSPMKGHSHVYWYRQLPEEGLKFMVYLQKENIIDESGMPKERFSAEFPKEGPSILRIQQVVRGDSAAYFCASSPVQGPYEQYFGPGTRLTVT.